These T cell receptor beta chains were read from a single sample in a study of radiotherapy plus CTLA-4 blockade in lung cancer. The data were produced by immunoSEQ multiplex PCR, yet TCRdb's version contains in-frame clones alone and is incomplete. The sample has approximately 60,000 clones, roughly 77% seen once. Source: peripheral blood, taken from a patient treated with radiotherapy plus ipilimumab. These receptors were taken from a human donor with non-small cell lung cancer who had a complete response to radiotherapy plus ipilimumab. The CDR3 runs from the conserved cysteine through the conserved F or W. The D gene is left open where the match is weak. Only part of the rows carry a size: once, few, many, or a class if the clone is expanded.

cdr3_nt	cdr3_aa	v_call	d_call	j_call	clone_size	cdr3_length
TGTGCCAGCAGCCCCCGACTAGCGGGGGGAACTAGCACAGATACGCAGTATTTT	CASSPRLAGGTSTDTQYF	TRBV9	TRBD2	TRBJ2-3	-	18
TGTGCCAGTAGTTCATCGGGACTAGAGGGGGAGACCCAGTACTTC	CASSSSGLEGETQYF	TRBV19	TRBD2	TRBJ2-5	few	15
TGTGCCAGCAGCTTTAGTGGCTCGAACTATGGCTACACCTTC	CASSFSGSNYGYTF	TRBV7-2	-	TRBJ1-2	-	14
TGCGCCAGCACCACGACCCCGGGCTCCTACAATGAGCAGTTCTTC	CASTTTPGSYNEQFF	TRBV5-1	-	TRBJ2-1	few	15
TGTGCCAGCAGTGAAAGGGACAGGAACGAGCAGTACTTC	CASSERDRNEQYF	TRBV6-1	TRBD1	TRBJ2-7	-	13
TGTGCCAGCTCCTTTTCGGCTAATGAAAAACTGTTTTTT	CASSFSANEKLFF	TRBV6-1	-	TRBJ1-4	few	13
TGTGCCAGCAGTCGGGGACAGGGAGCCGACTACTTTAACTATGGCTACACCTTC	CASSRGQGADYFNYGYTF	TRBV7-9	TRBD1	TRBJ1-2	once	18
TGTGCCACCAGCCCAGGGGGCCGCGACTATGGCTACACCTTC	CATSPGGRDYGYTF	TRBV15	TRBD1	TRBJ1-2	-	14
TGTGCCAGCTCCTATGATAGCAATCAGCCCCAGCATTTT	CASSYDSNQPQHF	TRBV18	-	TRBJ1-5	-	13
TGTGCCAGCAGCCCGGGACCTAACTCTGGAAACACCATATATTTT	CASSPGPNSGNTIYF	TRBV6-6	-	TRBJ1-3	-	15
TGTGCCAGCAGCTCCGGACAGGGGGCCACAGATACGCAGTATTTT	CASSSGQGATDTQYF	TRBV27	TRBD1	TRBJ2-3	-	15
TGCGCCAGCAGCTCTATGGCGACAGGGGCTGGGAATGAGCAGTTCTTC	CASSSMATGAGNEQFF	TRBV5-1	TRBD1	TRBJ2-1	-	16
TGTGCCACCAGCAGAGATATAGATACGCAGTATTTT	CATSRDIDTQYF	TRBV15	-	TRBJ2-3	-	12
TGTGCCAGCAGCTTGAGGTTCTCTGGAAACACCATATATTTT	CASSLRFSGNTIYF	TRBV7-2	-	TRBJ1-3	-	14
TGCGCCAGCAGCTACAGACAGGGATCCCAAGAGACCCAGTACTTC	CASSYRQGSQETQYF	TRBV5-1	TRBD1	TRBJ2-5	-	15
TGTGCCAGCAGCAATTTTGATACAGATACGCAGTATTTT	CASSNFDTDTQYF	TRBV11-2	-	TRBJ2-3	-	13
TGCGCCAGCAGCAGAGGGGAGACCCAGTACTTC	CASSRGETQYF	TRBV4-3	-	TRBJ2-5	-	11
TGCGCCAGCAGCTTGGGGGATCTATCCCAGACCGGGGAGCTGTTTTTT	CASSLGDLSQTGELFF	TRBV5-1	-	TRBJ2-2	-	16
TGTGCCAGCAGAGGGCCCCCAAGGGGCAATCAGCCCCAGCATTTT	CASRGPPRGNQPQHF	TRBV2	-	TRBJ1-5	few	15
TGTGCCAGCGGCCGAGTGACGGCAGATACGCAGTATTTT	CASGRVTADTQYF	TRBV7-2	-	TRBJ2-3	-	13
TGTGCCAGCAGCTTAGGGGACAGGAGCACAGATACGCAGTATTTT	CASSLGDRSTDTQYF	TRBV11-2	TRBD1	TRBJ2-3	-	15
TGTGCCAGCGTGAACACTGAAGCTTTCTTT	CASVNTEAFF	TRBV6-1	-	TRBJ1-1	-	10
TGCGCCAGCAGCTTGAGGGGGGCTGGCACAGATACGCAGTATTTT	CASSLRGAGTDTQYF	TRBV5-1	-	TRBJ2-3	-	15
TGCGCCAGCAGCTTGGATGGACTAGCGGGCGAAGAGACCCAGTACTTC	CASSLDGLAGEETQYF	TRBV5-1	TRBD2	TRBJ2-5	-	16
TGTGCCACCAGCAGAGGCCGGGTCGGGGGAGAGACCCAGTACTTC	CATSRGRVGGETQYF	TRBV15	-	TRBJ2-5	-	15
TGTGCCTGGAGTGCAAGGGGATCTGATTCACCCCTCCACTTT	CAWSARGSDSPLHF	TRBV30	-	TRBJ1-6	-	14
TGCGCCAGCAGCCGGGACAGTCAAAATAGCAATCAGCCCCAGCATTTT	CASSRDSQNSNQPQHF	TRBV4-1	TRBD1	TRBJ1-5	once	16
TGCGCCAGCAGCTTAACAGGGGTTCTCGATCAGCCCCAGCATTTT	CASSLTGVLDQPQHF	TRBV5-1	TRBD1	TRBJ1-5	-	15
TGTGCCAGCAGTGAAGGGGGCGGGAGTCAGCCCCAGCATTTT	CASSEGGGSQPQHF	TRBV2	-	TRBJ1-5	-	14
TGCGCCAGCAGCCCCCTACAGGGAGGGCAGCCCCAGCATTTT	CASSPLQGGQPQHF	TRBV5-1	-	TRBJ1-5	-	14
TGTGCCAGCTCACCCGACAGGGCGATCAACATTCAGTACTTC	CASSPDRAINIQYF	TRBV18	TRBD1	TRBJ2-4	-	14
TGTGCCAGCAGGAGACAGGGGAGTAGCAATGAGCAGTTCTTC	CASRRQGSSNEQFF	TRBV6-5	TRBD1	TRBJ2-1	-	14
TGCGCCAGCCGGGACGGAGGTTCTAGCACAGATACGCAGTATTTT	CASRDGGSSTDTQYF	TRBV5-1	-	TRBJ2-3	-	15
TGTGCCAGCAGTTACTCGAAGCAGGGCGGAGGAAACACCATATATTTT	CASSYSKQGGGNTIYF	TRBV6-6	-	TRBJ1-3	-	16
TGTGCCAGCAGCTTAGCGCTGCAGGTCACCGGGGAGCTGTTTTTT	CASSLALQVTGELFF	TRBV7-9	-	TRBJ2-2	-	15
TGCGCCAGCAGCGCTACTAGCGGGGGGCCAGATACGCAGTATTTT	CASSATSGGPDTQYF	TRBV5-1	TRBD2	TRBJ2-3	few	15
TGTGCTAGTGGTTCGGCCGGGCAGGGCGGTTCACCCCTCCACTTT	CASGSAGQGGSPLHF	TRBV12-5	-	TRBJ1-6	-	15
TGCGCCAGCAGTACGGGCTCTAGCGGGGGGTCAGATACGCAGTATTTT	CASSTGSSGGSDTQYF	TRBV5-1	TRBD2	TRBJ2-3	few	16
TGTGCCAGCAGCCCCCCACTAGGGACCTCCTACAATGAGCAGTTCTTC	CASSPPLGTSYNEQFF	TRBV7-8	-	TRBJ2-1	-	16
TGTGCCAGCAGTTTAAACGCTTACTATGGCTACACCTTC	CASSLNAYYGYTF	TRBV27	-	TRBJ1-2	-	13
TGTGCCAGCAGCGTAGGGGGTGGGAATGTGGCTTTCTTT	CASSVGGGNVAFF	TRBV7-2	-	TRBJ1-1	-	13